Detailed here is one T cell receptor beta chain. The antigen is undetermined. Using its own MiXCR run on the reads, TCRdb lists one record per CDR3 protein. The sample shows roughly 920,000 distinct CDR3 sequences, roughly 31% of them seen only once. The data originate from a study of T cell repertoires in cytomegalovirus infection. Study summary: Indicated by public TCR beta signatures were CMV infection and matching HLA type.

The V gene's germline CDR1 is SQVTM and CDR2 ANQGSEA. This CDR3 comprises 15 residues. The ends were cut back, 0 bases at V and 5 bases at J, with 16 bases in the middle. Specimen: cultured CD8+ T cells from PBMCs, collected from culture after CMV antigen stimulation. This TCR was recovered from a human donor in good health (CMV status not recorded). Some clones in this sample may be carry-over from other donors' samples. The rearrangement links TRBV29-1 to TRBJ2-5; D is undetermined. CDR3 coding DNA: TGCAGCGTTGAAGATGGGCACGCGGCCGGGGAGACCCAGTACTTC. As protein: CSVEDGHAAGETQYF.